This TCR beta chain comes out of a study of CD8 T cells in ankylosing spondylitis. Study findings and constraints: Roughly eight highly homologous variants made up a TCR beta motif, and this motif appeared characteristic of ankylosing spondylitis blood. Matched ankylosing spondylitis synovial fluid reportedly showed significant enrichment of disease-linked clones. Reactive arthritis synovial fluid and blood previously showed some of these motif variants.

This clonotype was seen at least ten times. Its antigen is undetermined. This CDR3 has 12 amino acids. Using its own MiXCR run on the 5' RACE reads, TCRdb lists one record per CDR3 protein. The top ten clones hold approximately 4.8% of a sample with just under 95,000 distinct CDR3 sequences, 8.5% to 9% of them seen once. The specimen sequenced was blood, either unsorted or a sorted T cell fraction (not recorded which). The chain joins TRBV21-1 to TRBJ1-5. TRBV21-1 is a pseudogene locus. The sequence was obtained from a male donor with ankylosing spondylitis or in good health (not recorded which). The CDR3 sequence is CASTPPNQPQHF. The CDR3 coding sequence is TGTGCCAGCACCCCACCCAATCAGCCCCAGCATTTT.